The 26 T cell receptor beta chains below come from one sample, sequenced in a study of Graves' ophthalmopathy and Graves' hyperthyroidism. RNA served as the template for amplifying TCR beta CDR3 regions. First-round RT-PCR employed HTBI primers, with a second-round multiplex PCR after it. TCRdb ran MiXCR on the multiplex PCR reads and lists one entry per CDR3 protein. The table shows 300,000 to 400,000 distinct CDR3 sequences, with roughly 15% occurring only once. Input material: peripheral blood. The receptor source for this set is an adult man with Graves' ophthalmopathy.

This clonotype was picked up many times. The chain uses TRBV7-9 and TRBJ2-7; D remains unclear. V was cut by 4 bases and J by 4 bases, with 8 bases left in between. The germline CDR1 and CDR2 sequences are SEHNR and FQNEAQ (reference sequence). The CDR3 runs 12 residues. The CDR3 loop is CASSSVGYEQYF. Here the CDR3 DNA reads TGTGCCAGCAGCTCGGTAGGGTACGAGCAGTACTTC.

V and J are TRBV11-2 and TRBJ1-2, with a tentative D call TRBD1 (6 bases). V lost 0 bases and J 2 bases, leaving 10 bases between the germline ends. Germline CDR1 is SGHAT and CDR2 is FQNNGV. CDR3 length: 15 residues. CDR3 amino acids: CASSLDQGGNYGYTF. The CDR3 nucleotides are TGTGCCAGCAGCTTAGATCAAGGGGGGAACTATGGCTACACCTTC.

At least ten counts were recorded for this clonotype. The chain uses TRBV6-1 and TRBJ2-7; TRBD2 matches 7 bases. With V trimmed by 6 bases and J by 0 bases, 8 bases remained unmatched. The CDR3 consists of 15 residues. Germline CDR1 is MNHNS and CDR2 is SASEGT. The CDR3 DNA reads TGTGCCAGCAGGCTTACCGGGAGGACCTCCTACGAGCAGTACTTC. Translation gives CASRLTGRTSYEQYF.

This clonotype was seen repeatedly, ten times or more. The chain uses TRBV5-1 and TRBJ2-4; TRBD1 might be the D (6 bases). Germline lookup yields CDR1 SGHRS and CDR2 YFSETQ. The CDR3 contains 15 residues. Trimming left V 0 bases short and J 5 bases short, with 12 bases between. In DNA, the CDR3 is TGCGCCAGCAGCTTGGGGTTTGCAGGGGAAAACATTCAGTACTTC. It is translated as CASSLGFAGENIQYF.

The V gene is TRBV7-3, the J gene TRBJ1-2; TRBD1 aligns across 7 bases. V lost 6 bases to trimming and J lost 8 bases; unmatched junction nucleotides: 12. The CDR3 consists of 14 residues. Germline CDR1 reads SGHTA; CDR2 reads FQGTGA. DNA for the CDR3: TGTGCCAGCAGTTCTGGACAGGACGGCCTCGGCTACACCTTC. It codes for CASSSGQDGLGYTF.

The rearrangement links TRBV6-1 to TRBJ1-5; D unclear. This CDR3 has 12 residues. V was pared by 7 bases and J by 5 bases, with 9 bases between. CDR1 is MNHNS, CDR2 SASEGT, per germline. CDR3 bases: TGTGCCAGCAACCTACCCGATCAGCCCCAGCATTTT. The encoded protein is CASNLPDQPQHF.

The sample holds many counts of this clonotype. This chain uses TRBV27 with TRBJ2-7; tentatively, D is TRBD2 (6 bases). V dropped 5 bases and J dropped 3 bases, with 14 bases sitting between them. This CDR3 has 14 residues. The V gene's germline CDR1 is MNHEY and CDR2 SMNVEV (reference sequence). CDR3 protein: CASSLYGSYYEQYF. The CDR3 DNA is TGTGCCAGCAGTCTCTACGGGAGTTACTACGAGCAGTACTTC.

This clonotype was seen many times. The CDR3 nucleotides are TGCGCCAGCAGCTTGGGAGGGACAGACAACACCGGGGAGCTGTTTTTT. This encodes CASSLGGTDNTGELFF. This chain uses TRBV5-1 with TRBJ2-2; 7 bases align to TRBD1. J was trimmed by 2 bases and V by 0 bases; bases with no gene match: 4. CDR1 and CDR2 from the germline V gene are SGHRS and YFSETQ. The CDR3 is 16 amino acids.

In its sample, this clonotype was seen many times. This sequence joins TRBV3-1 and TRBJ2-7, with 7 nucleotides matching TRBD1. CDR1 is LGHDT, CDR2 YNNKEL, per germline (reference sequence). The CDR3 loop spans 15 amino acids. Trimming at V came to 1 base and at J to 0 bases, leaving 3 bases not matched to a gene. CDR3 in amino acids: CASSQGQGGSYEQYF. CDR3 coding DNA: TGTGCCAGCAGCCAAGGACAGGGCGGCTCCTACGAGCAGTACTTC.

This clonotype has at least ten counts. Germline and junction disagree at one end, which may indicate a read error. This chain links TRBV11-2 with TRBJ2-5, with TRBD2 identical over 13 bases. Per the germline V gene, CDR1 is SGHAT and CDR2 is FQNNGV. The CDR3 totals 19 residues. CDR3 bases: TGTGCCAGCAGCTTAGATAGTTTGGGACTAGCGGGGAGTCAAGAGGCCCAGTACTTC. This translates into CASSLDSLGLAGSQEAQYF.

This clonotype was counted at least ten times. CDR3 sequence: CASRGLTIYEQYF. CDR3 DNA: TGTGCCAGTCGAGGACTAACAATTTACGAGCAGTACTTC. The chain links TRBV6-5 to TRBJ2-7; D is perhaps TRBD2 (6 bases). Germline assignment: CDR1 MNHEY and CDR2 SVGAGI. V was shortened by 9 bases and J by 4 bases, with 16 bases between the two germline ends. This CDR3 is built from 13 residues.

In this sample, this clonotype turned up many times. The chain recombines TRBV6-2 or TRBV6-3 with TRBJ1-2; D is unclear. Deletions cut 7 bases from V and 4 bases from J, with 10 bases between. This CDR3 has 12 amino acids. Germline V gene sequence: CDR1 MNHEY, CDR2 SVGEGT. The chain's CDR3 is CASTTDGYGYTF. The CDR3 region has the DNA TGTGCCAGCACCACGGACGGCTATGGCTACACCTTC.

This clonotype came up many times. The chain recombines TRBV30 with TRBJ2-7; the D call may be TRBD1 or TRBD2 (6 bases each). The CDR3 is 12 residues long. CDR1 GTSNPN and CDR2 SVGIG come from the germline V gene (reference sequence). V shed 3 bases and J shed 6 bases, with 12 bases lying between them. For the CDR3, the DNA is TGTGCCTGGAGACCTACGGGGGCCGAGCAGTACTTC. Translated, it gives CAWRPTGAEQYF.

This clonotype occurred many times. The chain recombines TRBV6-4 with TRBJ1-3, with TRBD1 matching over 7 bases. V lost 7 bases to trimming and J lost 0 bases; unmatched junction nucleotides: 18. Germline CDR1 MRHNA, CDR2 SNTAGT. This CDR3 spans 19 amino acids. CDR3 in amino acids: CASILWDFGTVHSGNTIYF. The CDR3 DNA follows: TGTGCCAGCATTCTATGGGATTTCGGGACAGTGCACTCTGGAAACACCATATATTTT.

This clonotype was recorded at least ten times. This chain uses TRBV12-3 or TRBV12-4 with TRBJ1-2; D gene ambiguous. The V gene lost 3 bases and the J gene lost 5 bases, with 13 bases spanning the gap. The CDR3 is 14 amino acids. As DNA, the CDR3 is TGTGCCAGCAGTTTCCCGGGAGGGCGGTATGGCTACACCTTC. Translated: CASSFPGGRYGYTF.

This clonotype was detected many times. V gene TRBV20-1 combines with J gene TRBJ2-2; TRBD2 might be the D (6 bases). With 3 bases removed from V and 2 bases from J, the gap between germline ends came to 10 bases. CDR1 is DFQATT and CDR2 is SNEGSKA in the germline V gene (reference sequence). This CDR3 contains 14 residues. The CDR3 spells CSASLRGNTGELFF. CDR3 bases: TGCAGTGCTAGTTTGCGGGGAAACACCGGGGAGCTGTTTTTT.

This clonotype was observed many times. The rearrangement links TRBV12-3 or TRBV12-4 to TRBJ1-1; D unresolved. With 1 base removed from V and 1 base from J, the gap between germline ends came to 7 bases. There are 14 residues in the CDR3. The DNA of the CDR3 is TGTGCCAGCAGTTTAGTAGGGCGGAACACTGAAGCTTTCTTT. Its translation is CASSLVGRNTEAFF.

This clonotype showed up just a few times. The chain joins TRBV20-1 to TRBJ2-5; D call uncertain. Germline V CDR1 and CDR2: DFQATT, SNEGSKA (reference sequence). V gave up 2 bases and J gave up 2 bases, with 6 bases separating them. The CDR3 sequence is 12 residues long. The CDR3, as DNA: TGCAGTGCTAGATCAGATCAAGAGACCCAGTACTTC. This gives the protein CSARSDQETQYF.

There are many counts of this clonotype. This chain joins TRBV20-1 and TRBJ1-2; tentatively, D is TRBD1 (5 bases). CDR1 DFQATT and CDR2 SNEGSKA come from the germline V gene (reference sequence). The CDR3 covers 14 residues. Between the trimmed V and J ends, which lost 6 bases and 4 bases, there was a span of 18 bases. Here the CDR3 DNA reads TGCAGTGCCGTGGCAGGGCGAGGGGCCTATGGCTACACCTTC. This translates into CSAVAGRGAYGYTF.

The table lists this clonotype with many counts. The J gene is TRBJ2-7, the V gene TRBV30, with a possible D match to TRBD1 (6 bases). Trimming took off 1 base at V and 5 bases at J, with 18 bases between the two ends. The CDR3 totals 15 residues. From germline, CDR1 is GTSNPN and CDR2 SVGIG (reference sequence). In DNA form, the CDR3 reads TGTGCCTGGAGTGCCTACGCAGGGGCGCAGAACGAGCAGTACTTC. It yields the protein CAWSAYAGAQNEQYF.

This clonotype was seen at least ten times. The chain joins TRBV5-1 to TRBJ2-3, with D unclear. Trimming took 4 bases from V and 10 from J, leaving 16 bases between them. Germline CDR1 is SGHRS and CDR2 is YFSETQ. The CDR3 is made up of 13 amino acids. DNA of the CDR3: TGCGCCAGCAGCGAATATTCCGGTGGCCCGCAGTATTTT. This gives the protein CASSEYSGGPQYF.

This clonotype was picked up many times. This sequence joins TRBV12-3 or TRBV12-4 and TRBJ1-2, with D unresolved. The CDR3 covers 12 residues. V lost 3 bases and J lost 2, with 4 bases in between. In DNA form, the CDR3 reads TGTGCCAGCAGTTTTGTAAACTATGGCTACACCTTC. Translated: CASSFVNYGYTF.

This clonotype is labeled as medium-sized. V gene TRBV7-2 combines with J gene TRBJ2-2, with 12 bases identical to TRBD2. The germline V gene encodes CDR1 SGHTA and CDR2 FQGNSA. This CDR3 region has 18 residues. The junction had 9 bases not matched to a gene; V was cut back by 4 bases and J by 3 bases. The CDR3 region has the DNA TGTGCCAGCAGCTCCCTAGCGGGAGGGCCAGGGTACACCGGGGAGCTGTTTTTT. Translating it yields CASSSLAGGPGYTGELFF.

The chain couples TRBV6-4 to TRBJ2-5; no firm D call. The CDR3 runs to 14 residues. V was pared by 5 bases and J by 2 bases, with 12 bases between. Germline lookup yields CDR1 MRHNA and CDR2 SNTAGT. This CDR3 is CASSYLGKQETQYF. CDR3 sequence (DNA): TGTGCCAGCAGTTACTTGGGAAAACAAGAGACCCAGTACTTC.

This clonotype appeared many times. The rearrangement uses TRBV7-9 and TRBJ1-1; D perhaps matches TRBD1 (5 bases). V gave up 7 bases and J gave up 1 base, with 16 bases separating them. The germline CDR1 and CDR2 sequences are SEHNR and FQNEAQ (reference sequence). This CDR3 contains 15 residues. The CDR3 DNA reads as TGTGCCAGCACCCTACTGGGGCAGGCGAACACTGAAGCTTTCTTT. This translates into CASTLLGQANTEAFF.

This clonotype was counted between two and nine times. The chain links TRBV12-3 or TRBV12-4 to TRBJ2-7, with 12 bases lining up with TRBD2. Trimming took 1 base from V and 6 from J; bases not matched to a gene: 4. The CDR3 spans 15 residues. CDR3 bases: TGTGCCAGCAGTTTAGGTCTAGCGGGAGGGTTCGAGCAGTACTTC. Its protein is CASSLGLAGGFEQYF.